Presented here are 15 T cell receptor beta chains from one specimen sequenced in a study of response to subunit inactivated influenza vaccine (dated by TCRdb to 2017 to 2018). Libraries were prepared through RT-PCR. For sequencing, an Illumina HiSeq 2500 was employed. TCRdb handled the public reads itself, with Q25 trimming in fastp and clone calling in MiXCR, and kept productive beta chains. Rows with a matching CDR3 protein are joined into one entry that keeps the most common DNA and genes. This sample comprises more than 450,000 distinct CDR3 sequences, 7.6% of them detected only once. The ten largest make up 10% to 15% of the sample. The sample in question was PBMCs from blood, obtained approximately 25 months after vaccination. The origin of the receptors is a man aged 45 to 75 who received an inactivated influenza vaccine. Donor details come from another sample of the same person, matched by shared clones.

This clonotype was seen more than once but under ten times. This chain connects TRBV27 to TRBJ2-7; the D gene could be TRBD1 or TRBD2 (6 bases each). Looked up from germline, CDR1 is MNHEY and CDR2 is SMNVEV (reference sequence). The CDR3 covers 15 residues. V dropped 2 bases and J dropped 0 bases, with 11 bases sitting between them. The CDR3: CASSLRGRSSYEQYF. The DNA of the CDR3 is TGTGCCAGCAGTTTACGGGGGCGTAGCTCCTACGAGCAGTACTTC.

This clonotype turned up a few times. The chain is built from TRBV6-1 and TRBJ2-7; 9 nucleotides agree with TRBD1. CDR3 size: 14 residues. The V and J ends lost 5 bases and 4 bases, in that order; junction bases with no gene match: 6. Germline V gene data show CDR1 as MNHNS and CDR2 as SASEGT. CDR3 coding DNA: TGTGCCAGCAGTCTAAACAGGGGGCTATACGAGCAGTACTTC. It yields the protein CASSLNRGLYEQYF.

In this sample, this clonotype turned up a few times. The CDR3 loop is CASSYVNTEAFF. The DNA of the CDR3 is TGTGCCAGCAGCTACGTGAACACTGAAGCTTTCTTT. V is TRBV7-9 and J is TRBJ1-1; D is unresolved. CDR1 is SEHNR, CDR2 FQNEAQ, per germline (reference sequence). V dropped 4 bases and J dropped 0 bases, with 3 bases sitting between them. This CDR3 has 12 residues.

In this sample, this clonotype turned up many times. V gene TRBV20-1 combines with J gene TRBJ1-1; a weak D match, TRBD1 (5 bases). CDR1 is DFQATT and CDR2 is SNEGSKA in the germline V gene (reference sequence). Trimming shortened V by 3 bases and J by 0 bases, and 17 bases separated the two germline ends. The CDR3 covers 16 residues. The CDR3 loop is CSASITLRVMNTEAFF. CDR3 DNA: TGCAGTGCTAGTATCACCCTCAGGGTGATGAACACTGAAGCTTTCTTT.

This clonotype appeared many times. The V gene is TRBV7-3, the J gene TRBJ2-2, with D possibly matching TRBD1 (5 bases). The CDR3 consists of 14 residues. Deletions cut 5 bases from V and 7 bases from J, with 14 bases between. Germline CDR1 and CDR2: SGHTA and FQGTGA. CDR3 in amino acids: CASSLQGTFGELFF. CDR3 DNA sequence: TGTGCCAGCAGCCTCCAGGGAACTTTCGGGGAGCTGTTTTTT.

On this clonotype itself: Given a much more abundant clone one base away, this may be a read error. The gene calls are TRBV6-5 and TRBJ2-2; possible D gene TRBD1, 5 bases. Germline CDR1 reads MNHEY; CDR2 reads SVGAGI. The CDR3 runs to 16 residues. CDR3 DNA sequence: TGTTCCAGCACTTTGGAACAGGAATTTATGAGCGGGGAGCTGTTTTTT. Protein sequence: CSSTLEQEFMSGELFF.

This clonotype was observed a few times. The V and J genes are TRBV4-2 and TRBJ2-3; no clear D gene. The CDR3 runs 12 residues. The V gene lost 0 bases and the J gene lost 8 bases, with 6 bases spanning the gap. Germline-derived CDR1 and CDR2 are LGHNA and YNFKEQ. The CDR3 sequence: CASSQEKGTQYF. CDR3 in DNA: TGTGCCAGCAGCCAAGAAAAGGGTACGCAGTATTTT.

This clonotype was observed a handful of times. V and J are TRBV4-3 and TRBJ2-1, with D uncertain. Trimming shortened V by 1 base and J by 2 bases, and 9 bases separated the two germline ends. CDR3 length: 15 amino acids. Germline V lookup: CDR1 LGHNA, CDR2 YSLEER. CDR3 sequence (DNA): TGCGCCAGCAGCCAAGCCTCCAGCCCCTACAATGAGCAGTTCTTC. Translation gives CASSQASSPYNEQFF.

Only a few counts were recorded for this clonotype. V usage is TRBV12-3 or TRBV12-4 and J usage is TRBJ2-7; tentative D call: TRBD2 (5 bases). V was clipped by 3 bases and J by 5 bases, with 11 bases between them. This CDR3 spans 13 amino acids. CDR3 bases: TGTGCCAGCAGTTTCACGGGGAACCACGAGCAGTACTTC. It specifies CASSFTGNHEQYF.

This clonotype was seen a handful of times. V usage is TRBV20-1 and J usage is TRBJ2-7, with a possible D match to TRBD2 (6 bases). Germline CDR1 DFQATT, CDR2 SNEGSKA (reference sequence). The CDR3 has 16 residues. Trimming pared 1 base from V and 1 base from J, leaving 17 bases between. This CDR3 is CSARAQGGGTSYEQYF. The CDR3 nucleotides read TGCAGTGCTAGAGCCCAAGGCGGCGGGACTTCCTACGAGCAGTACTTC.

This clonotype appeared many times. This sequence joins TRBV7-9 and TRBJ2-3; tentative D call: TRBD1 (5 bases). The CDR3 spans 15 residues. Germline-derived CDR1 and CDR2 are SEHNR and FQNEAQ (reference sequence). V was trimmed by 1 base and J by 6 bases, leaving 14 bases between them. The CDR3 DNA is TGTGCCAGCAGCTTAGTGTCAGGGTACGCGGATACGCAGTATTTT. Translation: CASSLVSGYADTQYF.

This clonotype was found many times. The gene calls are TRBV29-1 and TRBJ2-7, with 11 bases fitting TRBD2. Trimming removed 2 bases from V and 0 bases from J; junction bases left unmatched: 12. This CDR3 is 18 amino acids long. Germline V lookup: CDR1 SQVTM, CDR2 ANQGSEA. The chain's CDR3 is CSVEIASGRPRSSYEQYF. CDR3 sequence (DNA): TGCAGCGTTGAAATCGCTAGCGGGAGGCCTAGGTCCTCCTACGAGCAGTACTTC.

This clonotype has a count of ten or more. The V gene is TRBV12-3 or TRBV12-4, the J gene TRBJ2-3, with a tentative D call TRBD1 (6 bases). Trimming shortened V by 3 bases and J by 2 bases, and 12 bases separated the two germline ends. The CDR3 spans 15 residues. This CDR3 is CASSFGQRDTDTQYF. CDR3 in DNA: TGTGCCAGCAGTTTCGGACAGAGAGACACAGATACGCAGTATTTT.

This clonotype was seen ten or more times. The V call is TRBV3-1, the J call TRBJ2-1; D might be TRBD1 (5 bases). V lost 1 base, J lost 6 bases, and 10 bases lay in between. Germline assignment: CDR1 LGHDT and CDR2 YNNKEL (reference sequence). This CDR3 spans 14 amino acids. CDR3 residues: CASSQAGRVNEQFF. The CDR3, as DNA: TGTGCCAGCAGCCAAGCCGGCAGGGTCAATGAGCAGTTCTTC.

This clonotype was detected only a few times. The chain carries TRBV28 and TRBJ1-5; D might be TRBD1 (5 bases). This CDR3 comprises 14 residues. Trimming pared 7 bases from V and 2 bases from J, leaving 12 bases between. The germline CDR1 and CDR2 sequences are MDHEN and SYDVKM. The CDR3: CASTRGAGNQPQHF. DNA for the CDR3: TGTGCCAGCACGAGGGGTGCGGGCAATCAGCCCCAGCATTTT.